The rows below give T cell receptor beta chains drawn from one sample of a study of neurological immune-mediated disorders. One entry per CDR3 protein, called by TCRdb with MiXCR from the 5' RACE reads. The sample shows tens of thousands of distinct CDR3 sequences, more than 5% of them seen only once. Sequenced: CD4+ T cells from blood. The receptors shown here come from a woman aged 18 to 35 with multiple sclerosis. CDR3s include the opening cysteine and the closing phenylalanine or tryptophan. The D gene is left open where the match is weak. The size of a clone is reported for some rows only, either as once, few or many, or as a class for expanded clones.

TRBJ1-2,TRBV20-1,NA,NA,CSARVGAWDGYTF,TGCAGTGCTAGGGTGGGGGCTTGGGATGGCTACACCTTC
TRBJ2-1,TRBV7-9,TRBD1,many,CASSSRTGPNEQFF,TGTGCCAGCAGCTCTCGGACAGGGCCTAATGAGCAGTTCTTC
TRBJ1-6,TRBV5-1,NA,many,CASSLALNNSPLHF,TGCGCCAGCAGCTTGGCACTGAATAATTCACCCCTCCACTTT
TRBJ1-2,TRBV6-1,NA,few,CASRDLSGHGYTF,TGTGCCAGCAGGGACCTCTCAGGACATGGCTACACCTTC
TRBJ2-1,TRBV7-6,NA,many,CASSLLGAYNEQFF,TGTGCCAGCAGCCTATTGGGGGCATACAATGAGCAGTTCTTC
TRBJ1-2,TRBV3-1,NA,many,CASSQVAGNYGYTF,TGTGCCAGCAGCCAAGTGGCGGGGAACTATGGCTACACCTTC
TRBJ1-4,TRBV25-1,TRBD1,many,CASSGARGQGEKLFF,TGTGCCAGCAGTGGGGCCAGGGGGCAGGGTGAAAAACTGTTTTTT
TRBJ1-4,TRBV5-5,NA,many,CASSLEGRGTEKLFF,TGTGCCAGCAGCTTGGAAGGCCGCGGGACTGAAAAACTGTTTTTT
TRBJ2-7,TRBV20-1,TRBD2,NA,CSARDQSSGETYEQYF,TGCAGTGCTAGAGATCAATCTAGCGGGGAGACCTACGAGCAGTACTTC
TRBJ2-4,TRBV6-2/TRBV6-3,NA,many,CASRFQSAKNIQYF,TGTGCCAGCAGGTTTCAAAGCGCCAAAAACATTCAGTACTTC
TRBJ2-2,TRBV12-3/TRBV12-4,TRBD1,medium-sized,CASSPRHRGTGELFF,TGTGCCAGCAGTCCACGACACAGGGGCACCGGGGAGCTGTTTTTT
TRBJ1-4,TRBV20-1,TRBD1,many,CSAIPGQGGEKLFF,TGCAGCGCGATACCGGGACAGGGGGGAGAAAAACTGTTTTTT
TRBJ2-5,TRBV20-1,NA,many,CSASRAGAETQYF,TGCAGTGCTAGCCGGGCAGGGGCGGAGACCCAGTACTTC
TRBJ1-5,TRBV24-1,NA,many,CATSDPNQPQHF,TGTGCCACCAGTGACCCCAATCAGCCCCAGCATTTT
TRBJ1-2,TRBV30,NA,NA,CAWRQRGRDGYTF,TGTGCCTGGAGGCAGAGGGGACGTGATGGCTACACCTTC
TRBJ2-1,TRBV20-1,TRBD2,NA,CSAGRTSGTSPYNEQFF,TGCAGTGCTGGTAGGACTAGCGGGACTTCCCCTTACAATGAGCAGTTCTTC
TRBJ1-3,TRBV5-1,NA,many,CASGSGGSGNTIYF,TGCGCCAGCGGAAGTGGCGGATCTGGAAACACCATATATTTT
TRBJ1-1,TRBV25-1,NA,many,CAAGGGFEAFF,TGTGCCGCGGGGGGGGGTTTTGAAGCTTTCTTT
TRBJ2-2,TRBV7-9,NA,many,CASSPPKATGELFF,TGTGCCAGCAGCCCACCGAAGGCAACGGGGGAGCTGTTTTTT
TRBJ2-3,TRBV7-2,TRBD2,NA,CASSPWGSGSSADTQYF,TGTGCCAGCAGCCCCTGGGGGAGCGGGAGTTCCGCAGATACGCAGTATTTT
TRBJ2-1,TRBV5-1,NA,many,CASSLDGGPYNEQFF,TGCGCCAGCAGCTTGGACGGGGGGCCTTACAATGAGCAGTTCTTC
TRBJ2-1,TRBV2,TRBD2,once,CASSESWLAGVTGGEQFF,TGTGCCAGCAGTGAAAGTTGGCTAGCGGGAGTTACGGGCGGTGAGCAGTTCTTC
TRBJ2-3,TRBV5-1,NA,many,CASSLGVRTDTQYF,TGCGCCAGCAGCTTGGGGGTACGCACAGATACGCAGTATTTT
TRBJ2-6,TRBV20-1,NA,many,CSARARSSGANVLTF,TGCAGTGCTAGGGCTCGGAGCTCTGGGGCCAACGTCCTGACTTTC
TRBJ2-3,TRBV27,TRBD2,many,CASSLWGTSGDTDTQYF,TGTGCCAGCAGTTTATGGGGGACTAGCGGGGACACAGATACGCAGTATTTT
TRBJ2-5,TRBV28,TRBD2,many,CASSPNLAGRGETQYF,TGTGCCAGCAGCCCGAACCTAGCGGGAAGGGGAGAGACCCAGTACTTC
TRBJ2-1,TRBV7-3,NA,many,CASAKGALNEQFF,TGTGCCAGCGCCAAAGGAGCTCTCAATGAGCAGTTCTTC
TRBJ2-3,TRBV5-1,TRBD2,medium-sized,CASGRTSNRGDTQYF,TGCGCCAGCGGAAGGACTAGCAATCGTGGGGATACGCAGTATTTT
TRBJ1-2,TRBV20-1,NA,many,CSANKRPDTPLTF,TGCAGTGCTAACAAGCGGCCGGACACCCCGCTCACCTTC
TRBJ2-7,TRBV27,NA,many,CASSLLGNSYEQYF,TGTGCCAGCAGTTTATTGGGAAACTCCTACGAGCAGTACTTC
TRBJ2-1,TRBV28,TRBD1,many,CASSSPVRDRDYNEQFF,TGTGCCAGCAGTTCCCCGGTCCGGGACAGGGACTACAATGAGCAGTTCTTC
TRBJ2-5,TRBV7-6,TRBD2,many,CASRTVAGGEETQYF,TGTGCCAGCAGAACAGTAGCGGGGGGGGAAGAGACCCAGTACTTC
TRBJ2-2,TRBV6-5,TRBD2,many,CASSARPMGGSGTGELFF,TGTGCCAGCTCCGCCCGCCCCATGGGGGGGAGTGGCACCGGGGAGCTGTTTTTT
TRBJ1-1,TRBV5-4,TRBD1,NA,CASSEGQGGTEAFF,TGTGCCAGCAGCGAGGGACAGGGGGGGACTGAAGCTTTCTTT
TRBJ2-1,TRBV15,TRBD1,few,CATSRRDRANEQFF,TGTGCCACCAGCAGACGGGACAGGGCAAATGAGCAGTTCTTC
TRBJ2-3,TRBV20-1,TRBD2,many,CSARSGEDTQYF,TGCAGTGCTAGAAGCGGGGAAGATACGCAGTATTTT